This T cell receptor (beta chain) was captured by sequencing in a study of cytomegalovirus exposure and HLA in healthy donors. The study's findings and limits: Differences between HLA loci emerged in a later analysis of TCR association rates, with DRB1 most and HLA-C fewest. The Asian-associated ancestry cluster reportedly had fewer N-insertions than the approximately 650-donor mean in a later analysis. Per a later analysis, about 17,000 TCR beta sequences showed association with HLA alleles at 0.05 false discovery rate.

As concerns this clone: The antigen remains unidentified.

PCR was performed using 60 Vbeta and 13 Jbeta primers. Clones were read by immunoSEQ multiplex PCR, and TCRdb kept only the in-frame ones, dropping some. The sample includes about 87,000 clones. The CDR3 is made up of 12 amino acids. Per the germline V gene, CDR1 is SQVTM and CDR2 is ANQGSEA. V lost 4 bases to trimming and J lost 2 bases, with 8 bases between them. This chain connects TRBV29-1 to TRBJ1-1; D is perhaps TRBD1 (6 bases). This TCR was recovered from a man aged 50-60 years in good health and CMV-seropositive. Sequencing was carried out using PBMCs. CDR3 in amino acids: CSVGTDNTEAFF. In DNA, the CDR3 is TGCAGCGTTGGGACAGACAACACTGAAGCTTTCTTT. The full variable domain, rest sourced from reference TRBV29-1 and TRBJ1-1, is SAVISQKPSRDICQRGTSLTIQCQVDSQVTMMFWYRQQPGQSLTLIATANQGSEATYESGFVIDKFPISRPNLTFSTLTVSNMSPEDSSIYLCSVGTDNTEAFFGQGTRLTVV.